This entry describes one T cell receptor beta chain. Germline assignment: CDR1 SGHAT and CDR2 FQNNGV. Trimming took 1 base from V and 6 from J, leaving 15 bases between them. The CDR3 has 16 amino acids. Sequenced by immunoSEQ multiplex PCR; TCRdb stores in-frame clones only, minus some. The table has more than 200,000 clones, about 80% seen once. This entry belongs to a study of blood T cell repertoires in COVID-19. V is TRBV11-2 and J is TRBJ1-4, with D perhaps matching TRBD1 (6 bases). Sample: PBMCs or T cells enriched from blood (not recorded which). The clonotype originates from a man in his fifties or sixties who had recovered from COVID-19. The CDR3 reads CASSLGVWGGDEKLFF. CDR3 nucleotides: TGTGCCAGCAGCTTAGGAGTTTGGGGGGGCGATGAAAAACTGTTTTTT.